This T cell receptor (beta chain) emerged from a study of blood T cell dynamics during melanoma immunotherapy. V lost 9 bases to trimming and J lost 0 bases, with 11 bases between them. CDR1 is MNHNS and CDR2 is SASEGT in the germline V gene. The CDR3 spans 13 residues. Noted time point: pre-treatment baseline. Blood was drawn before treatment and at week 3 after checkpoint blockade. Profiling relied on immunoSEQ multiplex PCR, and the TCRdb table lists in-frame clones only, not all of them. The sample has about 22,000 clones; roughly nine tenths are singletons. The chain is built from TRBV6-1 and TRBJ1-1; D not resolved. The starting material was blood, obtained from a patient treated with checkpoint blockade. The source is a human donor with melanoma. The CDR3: CASRLALNTEAFF. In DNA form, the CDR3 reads TGTGCCAGTCGTTTGGCTCTGAACACTGAAGCTTTCTTT.